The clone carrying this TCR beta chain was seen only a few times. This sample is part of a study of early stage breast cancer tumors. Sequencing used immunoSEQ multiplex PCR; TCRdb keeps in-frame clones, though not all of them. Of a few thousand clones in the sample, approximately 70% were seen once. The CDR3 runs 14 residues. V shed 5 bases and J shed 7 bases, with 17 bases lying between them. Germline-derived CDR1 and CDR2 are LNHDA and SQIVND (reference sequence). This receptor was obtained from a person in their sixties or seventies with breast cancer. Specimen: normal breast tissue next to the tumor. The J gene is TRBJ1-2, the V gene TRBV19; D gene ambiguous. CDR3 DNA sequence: TGTGCCAGTAGTCCCAAAACAAGGGTTTCTGGCTACACCTTC. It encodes CASSPKTRVSGYTF.